A single sample gave rise to the 27 T cell receptor beta chains below, sequenced in a study of T cells in Graves' hyperthyroidism and ophthalmopathy. The source material, RNA transcripts, was used to amplify TCR beta CDR3 regions. A set of HTBI primers served as the primers for a first-round RT-PCR of the TCR CDR3. TCRdb recomputed calls from the multiplex PCR reads with MiXCR, one row per CDR3 protein. The data contain approximately 420,000 distinct CDR3 sequences, under 15% of them seen just once; the ten biggest clones take up approximately 29%. Sequenced input: blood. These TCRs come from a woman aged 25 to 39 with Graves' hyperthyroidism.

This clonotype was observed a handful of times. The genes are TRBV2 and TRBJ1-1; D is unclear. The CDR3 sequence is 13 residues long. V dropped 5 bases and J dropped 0 bases, with 7 bases sitting between them. Germline CDR1 and CDR2: SNHLY and FYNNEI. The CDR3: CASSKPLNTEAFF. The CDR3 DNA reads as TGTGCCAGCAGTAAACCGTTGAACACTGAAGCTTTCTTT. Variable domain in full (rest from reference TRBV2 and TRBJ1-1): EPEVTQTPSHQVTQMGQEVILRCVPISNHLYFYWYRQILGQKVEFLVSFYNNEISEKSEIFDDQFSVERPDGSNFTLKIRSTKLEDSAMYFCASSKPLNTEAFFGQGTRLTVV.

The CDR3 DNA reads as TGTGCCAGCAGCTTAGTGGGGGTGGTAGAGACCCAGTACTTC. Protein product: CASSLVGVVETQYF. The V and J genes are TRBV7-9 and TRBJ2-5, with D perhaps assigned TRBD1 or TRBD2 (5 bases each). The length of the CDR3 is 14 residues. Trimming cost V 1 base and J 4 bases, with 10 bases left between them. CDR1 and CDR2 (germline): SEHNR, FQNEAQ (reference sequence).

This clonotype was counted only a few times. The chain employs TRBV13 and TRBJ1-3; D gene unclear. The germline CDR1 and CDR2 sequences are PRHDT and FYEKMQ (reference sequence). Trimming took off 2 bases at V and 7 bases at J, with 9 bases between the two ends. The CDR3 contains 13 residues. The CDR3 spells CASSLPGSNTIYF. The CDR3 nucleotides are TGTGCCAGCAGCTTACCCGGGTCGAACACCATATATTTT. Full variable domain (remainder filled in from reference TRBV13 and TRBJ1-3): AAGVIQSPRHLIKEKRETATLKCYPIPRHDTVYWYQQGPGQDPQFLISFYEKMQSDKGSIPDRFSAQQFSDYHSELNMSSLELGDSALYFCASSLPGSNTIYFGEGSWLTVV.

This clonotype has ten or more counts. This chain links TRBV18 with TRBJ2-3; 10 nucleotides align to TRBD2. The V segment lost 3 bases and the J segment 4 bases; nucleotides outside the gene matches: 4. The CDR3 is made up of 15 amino acids. Looked up from germline, CDR1 is KGHSH and CDR2 is LQKENI. The CDR3 nucleotides are TGTGCCAGCTCACCTCTAGCGGGAGAAGCAGATACGCAGTATTTT. Its protein is CASSPLAGEADTQYF.

This clonotype was counted a few times. The chain is built from TRBV24-1 and TRBJ2-7; 10 nucleotides line up with TRBD2. CDR1 and CDR2 from the germline V gene are KGHDR and SFDVKD. V shed 7 bases and J 0 bases; nucleotides not matched to a gene: 2. The CDR3 contains 14 residues. The CDR3 region is CATRSSGSSYEQYF. The CDR3 coding sequence is TGTGCCACCAGATCTAGCGGGAGCTCCTACGAGCAGTACTTC.

This clonotype was counted many times. The CDR3 coding sequence is TGTGCCAGCAGTGGAGTCGGGATTTCCAATGAGCAGTTCTTC. Its protein product is CASSGVGISNEQFF. This rearrangement joins TRBV2 to TRBJ2-1; tentatively, D is TRBD2 (5 bases). This CDR3 region has 14 residues. Germline lookup yields CDR1 SNHLY and CDR2 FYNNEI. Trimming left V 4 bases short and J 6 bases short, with 13 bases between. The entire variable domain, with the rest obtained from reference TRBV2 and TRBJ2-1, is as follows: EPEVTQTPSHQVTQMGQEVILRCVPISNHLYFYWYRQILGQKVEFLVSFYNNEISEKSEIFDDQFSVERPDGSNFTLKIRSTKLEDSAMYFCASSGVGISNEQFFGPGTRLTVL.

This clonotype has a count of ten or more. The chain joins TRBV11-2 to TRBJ2-3, with D possibly matching TRBD1 (6 bases). Germline CDR1 SGHAT, CDR2 FQNNGV. Deletions cut 4 bases from V and 2 bases from J, with 13 bases between. The CDR3 consists of 15 residues. In nucleotides, the CDR3 is TGTGCCAGCAGCTCCCGAGGGGGTGACACAGATACGCAGTATTTT. It translates to CASSSRGGDTDTQYF.

This chain uses TRBV12-3 or TRBV12-4 with TRBJ2-1, with D unresolved. Deletions cut 6 bases from V and 5 bases from J, with 14 bases between. The CDR3 has 14 residues. The CDR3 protein is CASRVAKANNEQFF. In DNA, the CDR3 is TGTGCCAGCAGAGTGGCGAAGGCCAACAATGAGCAGTTCTTC.

The rearrangement joins TRBV9 to TRBJ2-2, with D perhaps matching TRBD1 or TRBD2 (5 bases each). The germline V gene encodes CDR1 SGDLS and CDR2 YYNGEE. The germline V and J ends were trimmed by 6 bases and 5 bases, with 11 bases remaining between them. The CDR3 length is 13 residues. The CDR3 protein is CASTPGTTGELFF. CDR3 coding DNA: TGTGCCAGCACCCCAGGGACGACCGGGGAGCTGTTTTTT.

This clonotype was detected many times. The chain links TRBV7-2 to TRBJ2-7; D remains ambiguous. V lost 5 bases and J 4 bases, leaving 18 bases between the germline ends. This CDR3 has 15 residues. Germline V gene data show CDR1 as SGHTA and CDR2 as FQGNSA. This CDR3 is CASSLSSQEPYEQYF. The CDR3, as DNA: TGTGCCAGCAGCCTCTCTAGTCAGGAGCCATACGAGCAGTACTTC. The complete variable domain, with remaining parts taken from reference TRBV7-2 and TRBJ2-7, reads GAGVSQSPSNKVTEKGKDVELRCDPISGHTALYWYRQSLGQGLEFLIYFQGNSAPDKSGLPSDRFSAERTGGSVSTLTIQRTQQEDSAVYLCASSLSSQEPYEQYFGPGTRLTVT.

This rearrangement joins TRBV12-3 or TRBV12-4 to TRBJ2-2; a possible D gene is TRBD2 (6 bases). Trimming took 10 bases from V and 2 from J, leaving 14 bases between them. The CDR3 extends over 14 amino acids. The DNA for the CDR3 is TGTGCCATCCGCGGGACTTTAAACACCGGGGAGCTGTTTTTT. Protein product: CAIRGTLNTGELFF.

There are many counts of this clonotype. The chain uses TRBV27 and TRBJ2-2, with D possibly TRBD1 on 5 matching bases. Trimming shortened V by 9 bases and J by 6 bases, and 8 bases separated the two germline ends. The V gene's germline CDR1 is MNHEY and CDR2 SMNVEV (reference sequence). The CDR3 is 11 residues long. CDR3: CASRGPGELFF. The DNA for the CDR3 is TGTGCCAGTAGGGGTCCCGGGGAGCTGTTTTTT.

This clonotype came up many times. The J gene is TRBJ2-2, the V gene TRBV27; tentatively, D is TRBD1 or TRBD2 (5 bases each). Germline V gives CDR1 MNHEY, CDR2 SMNVEV (reference sequence). V lost 4 bases to trimming and J lost 4 bases, with 13 bases between them. The CDR3 has 15 residues. CDR3 DNA sequence: TGTGCCAGCAGTTCGTTTGCAGGGACCACCGGGGAGCTGTTTTTT. Protein sequence: CASSSFAGTTGELFF.

This clonotype was detected many times. A junction boundary mismatches the germline segment, possibly from a read error. The chain recombines TRBV3-1 with TRBJ1-5, with D possibly TRBD1 on 6 matching bases. The CDR3 contains 14 residues. The germline gives CDR1 LGHDT, CDR2 YNNKEL (reference sequence). The CDR3 is CATSQEGGGQPQHF. CDR3 sequence (DNA): TGTGCCACCAGCCAAGAGGGGGGAGGGCAGCCCCAGCATTTT.

The chain employs TRBV3-1 and TRBJ1-1, with 12 positions matching TRBD1. J gave up 4 bases and V 2 bases, and 8 bases lay outside the gene matches. The CDR3 contains 17 residues. Per germline, CDR1 LGHDT and CDR2 YNNKEL (reference sequence). The CDR3 spells CASSQRQGTGGITEAFF. The CDR3 DNA sequence: TGTGCCAGCAGCCAACGACAAGGGACAGGGGGCATCACTGAAGCTTTCTTT.

This clonotype was counted many times. This chain links TRBV11-1 with TRBJ2-7; D is unresolved. The germline V and J ends were trimmed by 0 bases and 6 bases, with 9 bases remaining between them. Germline loops: CDR1 SGHAT, CDR2 FQDESV (reference sequence). The CDR3 runs 13 residues. Written as DNA, the CDR3 is TGTGCCAGCAGCTTAGCGTTTTCATCCGAGCAGTACTTC. The encoded protein is CASSLAFSSEQYF.

This clonotype was observed many times. The chain links TRBV30 to TRBJ2-1, with D possibly called TRBD1 or TRBD2 (5 bases each). Germline CDR1 GTSNPN, CDR2 SVGIG (reference sequence). Trimming shortened V by 4 bases and J by 8 bases, and 12 bases separated the two germline ends. This CDR3 is built from 12 residues. The CDR3 nucleotides read TGTGCCTGGATGGGACCGGTCCATGAGCAGTTCTTC. Translated, it gives CAWMGPVHEQFF.

This clonotype was picked up many times. The V and J genes are TRBV3-1 and TRBJ1-5, with no clear D. Trimming left V 0 bases short and J 9 bases short, with 12 bases between. Germline values: CDR1 LGHDT, CDR2 YNNKEL (reference sequence). The CDR3 is 14 residues long. The CDR3, as DNA: TGTGCCAGCAGCCAAGATTTCGGGTCTTTGCCCCAGCATTTT. Its protein is CASSQDFGSLPQHF.

The chain is built from TRBV29-1 and TRBJ2-7; 10 bases fit TRBD2. J gave up 6 bases and V 7 bases, and 9 bases lay outside the gene matches. The CDR3 spans 13 residues. Germline lookup yields CDR1 SQVTM and CDR2 ANQGSEA. CDR3 region: CSARAGGRFEQYF. As DNA, the CDR3 is TGCAGCGCCAGAGCGGGAGGGCGTTTCGAGCAGTACTTC.

This clonotype came up many times. This chain joins TRBV30 and TRBJ2-3; 7 nucleotides match TRBD2. The CDR3 covers 14 residues. V was pared by 3 bases and J by 5 bases, with 8 bases of the junction left unmatched. The germline V gene encodes CDR1 GTSNPN and CDR2 SVGIG (reference sequence). The CDR3 sequence: CAWRGGSRIDTQYF. The CDR3 DNA reads as TGTGCCTGGAGAGGCGGGAGTCGGATAGATACGCAGTATTTT.

The gene calls are TRBV19 and TRBJ2-5; 10 nucleotides match TRBD1. The germline CDR1 and CDR2 sequences are LNHDA and SQIVND (reference sequence). This CDR3 has 17 amino acids. The ends lost 3 bases at V and 2 bases at J; junction bases unmatched: 9. DNA of the CDR3: TGTGCCAGTAGTATCGGACAGGGGGTCCTTTCACAAGAGACCCAGTACTTC. It yields the protein CASSIGQGVLSQETQYF.

Ten or more counts support this clonotype. The genes are TRBV2 and TRBJ2-3, with 13 nucleotides matching TRBD2. The germline CDR1 and CDR2 sequences are SNHLY and FYNNEI. This CDR3 comprises 16 residues. Losses at the gene ends were 5 bases for V and 2 bases for J; bases not matched to a gene: 4. CDR3 region: CASSQTSGRVTDTQYF. The CDR3 DNA follows: TGTGCCAGCAGTCAAACTAGCGGGAGGGTCACAGATACGCAGTATTTT.

This clonotype occurred many times. The V call is TRBV11-2, the J call TRBJ2-5; D may be TRBD1 or TRBD2 (5 bases each). CDR3 size: 16 residues. V was shortened by 1 base and J by 2 bases, with 14 bases between the two germline ends. The germline CDR1 and CDR2 sequences are SGHAT and FQNNGV. CDR3 region: CASSLGGGLGQETQYF. As DNA, the CDR3 is TGTGCCAGCAGCTTAGGTGGGGGTCTGGGACAAGAGACCCAGTACTTC.

V usage is TRBV7-9 and J usage is TRBJ2-7; 7 positions match TRBD2. Per the germline V gene, CDR1 is SEHNR and CDR2 is FQNEAQ (reference sequence). This CDR3 has 14 amino acids. Trimming removed 1 base from V and 7 bases from J; junction bases left unmatched: 7. The CDR3 nucleotides are TGTGCCAGCAGCTTAGGTGGGGCAGCGGGGGAGCAGTACTTC. It is translated as CASSLGGAAGEQYF.

This clonotype has a handful of counts. The chain is built from TRBV18 and TRBJ2-5; a possible D gene is TRBD2 (5 bases). Germline assignment: CDR1 KGHSH and CDR2 LQKENI. Trimming left V 3 bases short and J 1 base short, with 9 bases between. The length of the CDR3 is 14 residues. CDR3 loop: CASSPGAVQETQYF. CDR3 nucleotide sequence: TGTGCCAGCTCACCGGGAGCGGTCCAAGAGACCCAGTACTTC.

This clonotype was seen at least ten times. This chain links TRBV15 with TRBJ2-7; D not certain. Germline V gene data show CDR1 as LNHNV and CDR2 as YYDKDF (reference sequence). Trimming left V 3 bases short and J 0 bases short, with 6 bases between. The CDR3 loop spans 13 amino acids. CDR3 in amino acids: CATSRGTSYEQYF. The CDR3, as DNA: TGTGCCACCAGCAGGGGAACCTCCTACGAGCAGTACTTC. Full variable domain (outside the CDR3, taken from reference TRBV15 and TRBJ2-7): DAMVIQNPRYQVTQFGKPVTLSCSQTLNHNVMYWYQQKSSQAPKLLFHYYDKDFNNEADTPDNFQSRRPNTSFCFLDIRSPGLGDTAMYLCATSRGTSYEQYFGPGTRLTVT.

This sequence joins TRBV11-2 and TRBJ2-5; maybe TRBD1 (6 bases). Germline assignment: CDR1 SGHAT and CDR2 FQNNGV. Trimming removed 5 bases from V and 1 base from J, with 11 bases in between. The CDR3 sequence is 14 residues long. Here the CDR3 reads CASSILGGQETQYF. The CDR3 nucleotides read TGTGCCAGCAGCATACTAGGGGGCCAAGAGACCCAGTACTTC.